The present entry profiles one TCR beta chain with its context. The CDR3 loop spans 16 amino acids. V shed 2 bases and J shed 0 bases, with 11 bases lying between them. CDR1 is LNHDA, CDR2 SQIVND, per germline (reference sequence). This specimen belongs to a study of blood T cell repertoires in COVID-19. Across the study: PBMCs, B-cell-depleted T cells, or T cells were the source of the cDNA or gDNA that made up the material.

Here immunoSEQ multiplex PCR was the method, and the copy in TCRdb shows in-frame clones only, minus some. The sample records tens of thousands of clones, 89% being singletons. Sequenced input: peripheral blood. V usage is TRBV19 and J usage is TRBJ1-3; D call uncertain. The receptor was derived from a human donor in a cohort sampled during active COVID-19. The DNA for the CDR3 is TGTGCCAGTAGTATATTTGCGGAAAGCTCTGGAAACACCATATATTTT. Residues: CASSIFAESSGNTIYF.